Listed below are T cell receptor beta chains from one sample, sequenced in a study of somatic mutations in cytotoxic T cells in rheumatoid arthritis. Data came from immunoSEQ multiplex PCR; TCRdb stores just in-frame clones and leaves some out. The table shows just over 30,000 clones, with more than 75% occurring only once. Source material: CD8+ T cells sorted from blood. These receptors all stem from an adult with rheumatoid arthritis. CDR3s include the opening cysteine and the closing phenylalanine or tryptophan. The D gene is left open where the match is weak. Size tells how often a clone was seen (once, few, many) or the class of an expanded clone, and some rows leave it out.

CDR3nt | CDR3aa | j_gene | abundance | v_gene | d_gene
TGTGCCAGCAGCTTAAGGGCAGGGTGGAGCACAGATACGCAGTATTTT | CASSLRAGWSTDTQYF | TRBJ2-3 | . | TRBV7-9 | .
TGCAGTCCGACTTCGGTAAACACTGAAGCTTTCTTT | CSPTSVNTEAFF | TRBJ1-1 | . | TRBV29-1 | .
TGTGCCAGCAGCGTAGATGCGGGGTTTCGCTACAATGAGCAGTTCTTC | CASSVDAGFRYNEQFF | TRBJ2-1 | once | TRBV9 | .
TGCGCCAGCAGCCAAGAGGCGGGGAGGAACACTGAAGCTTTCTTT | CASSQEAGRNTEAFF | TRBJ1-1 | . | TRBV4-1 | .
TGTGCCAGCAGCTTATACCGCGAGACAGGGGAAGATTGGACTGAAGCTTTCTTT | CASSLYRETGEDWTEAFF | TRBJ1-1 | . | TRBV7-9 | TRBD1
TGTGCCAGCAGCCTTTCGGGCATGAACACTGAAGCTTTCTTT | CASSLSGMNTEAFF | TRBJ1-1 | once | TRBV6-6 | .
TGTGCCAGCAGTTGGGGCCTCAACACCGGGGAGCTGTTTTTT | CASSWGLNTGELFF | TRBJ2-2 | . | TRBV27 | .
TGTGCCACCACGGACAGCATCTATGGCTACACCTTC | CATTDSIYGYTF | TRBJ1-2 | . | TRBV10-3 | .
TGTGCCAGCAGTTTGGTAGGCAATGAGCAGTTCTTC | CASSLVGNEQFF | TRBJ2-1 | . | TRBV6-5 | .
TGCGCCAGCAGACGCGGGACTAGCGGAGACAACAATGAGCAGTTCTTC | CASRRGTSGDNNEQFF | TRBJ2-1 | . | TRBV5-1 | TRBD2
TGTGCCAGCAGCTCCGGCCGGGTGGGCACCTACGAGCAGTACTTC | CASSSGRVGTYEQYF | TRBJ2-7 | . | TRBV11-2 | .
TGTGCCAGCAGCTTAGTTCCCTCCGGGTTGGAGACCCAGTACTTC | CASSLVPSGLETQYF | TRBJ2-5 | . | TRBV11-3 | .
TGCAGCGGGACAGGGGAAGGCGAGCAGTACTTC | CSGTGEGEQYF | TRBJ2-7 | . | TRBV29-1 | TRBD1
TGCAGCGCCACCGTCCGGGGAAGCGCCGCCTATGGCTACACCTTC | CSATVRGSAAYGYTF | TRBJ1-2 | . | TRBV29-1 | .
TGTGCCAGCAGCTTGGATACCCGCCCCGGCCAAGAGACCCAGTACTTC | CASSLDTRPGQETQYF | TRBJ2-5 | . | TRBV5-4 | .
TGTGCCAGTAGGGGGGGATGGACAGGGGCTGGCTACACCTTC | CASRGGWTGAGYTF | TRBJ1-2 | . | TRBV19 | TRBD1
TGCAGCGTTGGGGGTCGGGGTGCTAGCACAGATACGCAGTATTTT | CSVGGRGASTDTQYF | TRBJ2-3 | . | TRBV29-1 | .
TGTGCCAGCAGTTTGAGCACTGAAGCTTTCTTT | CASSLSTEAFF | TRBJ1-1 | few | TRBV25-1 | .
TGTGCCAGCAGCGTAGGTACAGAATCTAACTATGGCTACACCTTC | CASSVGTESNYGYTF | TRBJ1-2 | . | TRBV9 | .
TGCGCCAGCAGCTACCGGGTAGCGGGGCCGGGCGAGCAGTACTTC | CASSYRVAGPGEQYF | TRBJ2-7 | . | TRBV5-1 | TRBD2
TGTGCCAGCAGCTTAGCGGACAGCCAGCCCCAGCATTTT | CASSLADSQPQHF | TRBJ1-5 | . | TRBV7-9 | .
TGCGCCAGCAGCTTGGGCAAACTCGGCTACACCTTC | CASSLGKLGYTF | TRBJ1-2 | . | TRBV5-1 | .
TGCGCCAGCAGCCAAGGTCCTCCCCCGGCCTACGAGCAGTACTTC | CASSQGPPPAYEQYF | TRBJ2-7 | . | TRBV4-1 | .
TGTGCCATCAGTGAGTCCAGGGGTGGGACTAGACCCACAGATACGCAGTATTTT | CAISESRGGTRPTDTQYF | TRBJ2-3 | . | TRBV10-3 | TRBD2
TGTGCCAGCAGCGTAGCAGGACAGGGTAAAGAGACCCAGTACTTC | CASSVAGQGKETQYF | TRBJ2-5 | few | TRBV9 | TRBD1
TGTGCCAGCAGCCCCCATGCGGGAAGCTCCTACAATGAGCAGTTCTTC | CASSPHAGSSYNEQFF | TRBJ2-1 | . | TRBV14 | .
TGTGCCAGCAGTTACTCGACAGGTTCCTACAATGAGCAGTTCTTC | CASSYSTGSYNEQFF | TRBJ2-1 | . | TRBV6-5 | .
TGTGCCAGCAGCTTAGATCTGACGACGAGGGGTAAAGAAAAACTGTTTTTT | CASSLDLTTRGKEKLFF | TRBJ1-4 | once | TRBV11-2 | .
TGTGCCAGCAGTTTAGCGGGGGCGACGGTGAACACTGAAGCTTTCTTT | CASSLAGATVNTEAFF | TRBJ1-1 | . | TRBV27 | .
TGCGCCAGCAGCCAAGAGGGGGACGGACGGGATGAAAAACTGTTTTTT | CASSQEGDGRDEKLFF | TRBJ1-4 | . | TRBV4-3 | .
TGTGCCAGCAGCTTAATCGGGGAGGCGCGCACCGGGGAGCTGTTTTTT | CASSLIGEARTGELFF | TRBJ2-2 | . | TRBV7-2 | .
TGTGCCAGCAGCGCGGGAAGGTACGAGGATACGCAGTATTTT | CASSAGRYEDTQYF | TRBJ2-3 | . | TRBV2 | .
TGCGCCAGCAGCTTGTCACGGACAGGGGGCCCCTATGGCTACACCTTC | CASSLSRTGGPYGYTF | TRBJ1-2 | . | TRBV5-1 | TRBD1
TGCGCCAGCAGCCAAGAAGGGGCTAACACTAATGAAAAACTGTTTTTT | CASSQEGANTNEKLFF | TRBJ1-4 | . | TRBV4-1 | .
TGTGCCATCAGTGATATAGGACAGGGGATCCGCGAGCAGTACTTC | CAISDIGQGIREQYF | TRBJ2-7 | . | TRBV10-3 | TRBD1
TGTGCCAGCAGCCCCGGTATCCCTGAAGCTTTCTTT | CASSPGIPEAFF | TRBJ1-1 | . | TRBV7-9 | .
TGTGCCAGCAGCTCCTACGGGGGCGGTTCACCCCTCCACTTT | CASSSYGGGSPLHF | TRBJ1-6 | . | TRBV7-2 | .
TGTGCCAGCAGCGGCGGGACAGGGGGCAATCAGCCCCAGCATTTT | CASSGGTGGNQPQHF | TRBJ1-5 | . | TRBV5-6 | TRBD1
TGTGCCAGCAGTCCCGGGTCCTTGGTTGGGCAGTTCTTC | CASSPGSLVGQFF | TRBJ2-1 | . | TRBV5-6 | .
TGCGCCAGCAGTGAGAGTGGGGGCAAGGACACCGGGGAGCTGTTTTTT | CASSESGGKDTGELFF | TRBJ2-2 | . | TRBV10-1 | .
TGTGCCAGCAGCCCATACGGGACTAGCGGGATGTACAATGAGCAGTTCTTC | CASSPYGTSGMYNEQFF | TRBJ2-1 | . | TRBV7-9 | TRBD2
TGTGCCACCAGCAGCACTAGCGGGGGGCATTACAATGAGCAGTTCTTC | CATSSTSGGHYNEQFF | TRBJ2-1 | . | TRBV15 | TRBD2
TGTGCCAGCAGCTTATGGGGCGCTGGGGCCAACGTCCTGACTTTC | CASSLWGAGANVLTF | TRBJ2-6 | once | TRBV5-6 | .
TGTGCCAGCAGTGAACTAGCGGGGGGGCAAGAGACCCAGTACTTC | CASSELAGGQETQYF | TRBJ2-5 | few | TRBV6-1 | TRBD2
TGTGCCAGCCTACAGAGCTCCTACAATGAGCAGTTCTTC | CASLQSSYNEQFF | TRBJ2-1 | . | TRBV2 | .
TGTGCCAGCAGTTACTCCAGTTCTACGGGAGATTATGGCTACACCTTC | CASSYSSSTGDYGYTF | TRBJ1-2 | . | TRBV6-5 | .
TGTGCCAGCAGTCTACAGGGGGCCAATCAGCCCCAGCATTTT | CASSLQGANQPQHF | TRBJ1-5 | . | TRBV27 | TRBD1
TGTGCCAGCAGCCAAAGCAGGGGGGCCAACGTCCTGACTTTC | CASSQSRGANVLTF | TRBJ2-6 | . | TRBV27 | .